A selection of T cell receptor beta chains follows, all from one sample in a study of blood T cell repertoires in COVID-19. Method: immunoSEQ multiplex PCR; TCRdb's copy keeps in-frame clones and lacks some. The sample shows some 58,000 clones, approximately 92% of them seen only once. The sequenced sample was peripheral blood. The receptors come from a man aged 45 to 65 with active COVID-19. Each CDR3 is given with its conserved first and last residue. The order of the fields is V gene, D gene, clone size, CDR3 length, J gene, CDR3 protein. A D gene is named only where the DNA matches it firmly. Only part of the rows carry a size: once, few, many, or a class if the clone is expanded.

V gene: TRBV28; D gene: .; clone size: .; CDR3 length: 15; J gene: TRBJ2-3; CDR3 protein: CASRNRNPVTDTQYF
V gene: TRBV3-1/TRBV3-2; D gene: TRBD2; clone size: .; CDR3 length: 16; J gene: TRBJ2-2; CDR3 protein: CASSQTGTSNTGELFF
V gene: TRBV27; D gene: .; clone size: .; CDR3 length: 16; J gene: TRBJ2-7; CDR3 protein: CASSLQGKGLHYEQYF
V gene: TRBV5-1; D gene: .; clone size: .; CDR3 length: 17; J gene: TRBJ1-4; CDR3 protein: CASSLTGLGPTNEKLFF
V gene: TRBV7-2; D gene: TRBD1; clone size: .; CDR3 length: 16; J gene: TRBJ1-2; CDR3 protein: CASSLRQGIANYGYTF
V gene: TRBV28; D gene: .; clone size: .; CDR3 length: 13; J gene: TRBJ2-7; CDR3 protein: CASSSGIGNEQYF
V gene: TRBV6-5; D gene: TRBD2; clone size: .; CDR3 length: 15; J gene: TRBJ2-5; CDR3 protein: CASIPAGGSRETQYF
V gene: TRBV5-1; D gene: .; clone size: .; CDR3 length: 14; J gene: TRBJ1-4; CDR3 protein: CASSIGSGGEKLFF
V gene: TRBV7-8; D gene: TRBD1; clone size: once; CDR3 length: 15; J gene: TRBJ2-1; CDR3 protein: CASSRDRGSYNEQFF
V gene: TRBV28; D gene: TRBD2; clone size: .; CDR3 length: 18; J gene: TRBJ2-2; CDR3 protein: CASRERRLAGLNTGELFF
V gene: TRBV7-2; D gene: .; clone size: .; CDR3 length: 13; J gene: TRBJ2-3; CDR3 protein: CASSLRTSDTQYF
V gene: TRBV6-1; D gene: TRBD2; clone size: .; CDR3 length: 16; J gene: TRBJ2-7; CDR3 protein: CASSELAGGRTYEQYF
V gene: TRBV20-1; D gene: .; clone size: .; CDR3 length: 11; J gene: TRBJ2-1; CDR3 protein: CSAIGGNEQFF
V gene: TRBV5-1; D gene: TRBD2; clone size: .; CDR3 length: 16; J gene: TRBJ2-3; CDR3 protein: CASSWTSGSSGDTQYF
V gene: TRBV6-5; D gene: .; clone size: .; CDR3 length: 14; J gene: TRBJ1-1; CDR3 protein: CASSPRGVRTEAFF
V gene: TRBV7-9; D gene: .; clone size: .; CDR3 length: 15; J gene: TRBJ2-5; CDR3 protein: CASSFGAGASETQYF
V gene: TRBV11-3; D gene: .; clone size: once; CDR3 length: 12; J gene: TRBJ2-1; CDR3 protein: CASRARVNEQFF
V gene: TRBV9; D gene: TRBD2; clone size: .; CDR3 length: 18; J gene: TRBJ2-6; CDR3 protein: CASSVLGLADSGANVLTF
V gene: TRBV6-5; D gene: TRBD2; clone size: .; CDR3 length: 15; J gene: TRBJ2-1; CDR3 protein: CASILLAGGTGEQFF
V gene: TRBV18; D gene: TRBD1; clone size: .; CDR3 length: 15; J gene: TRBJ2-7; CDR3 protein: CASSPPGQGRYEQYF
V gene: TRBV7-2; D gene: TRBD1; clone size: .; CDR3 length: 17; J gene: TRBJ1-5; CDR3 protein: CASSHRHRDRQFQPQHF
V gene: TRBV6-6; D gene: .; clone size: .; CDR3 length: 12; J gene: TRBJ2-7; CDR3 protein: CASSYAAYEQYF
V gene: TRBV10-3; D gene: .; clone size: .; CDR3 length: 15; J gene: TRBJ2-3; CDR3 protein: CAINSRDTNTDTQYF
V gene: TRBV19; D gene: .; clone size: .; CDR3 length: 14; J gene: TRBJ2-7; CDR3 protein: CASRQGSAIGEQYF
V gene: TRBV5-6; D gene: .; clone size: once; CDR3 length: 13; J gene: TRBJ1-1; CDR3 protein: CASSLDKNTEAFF
V gene: TRBV5-1; D gene: TRBD1; clone size: .; CDR3 length: 19; J gene: TRBJ2-7; CDR3 protein: CASSLGAGQGSFYSYEQYF
V gene: TRBV6-6; D gene: TRBD1; clone size: .; CDR3 length: 16; J gene: TRBJ2-7; CDR3 protein: CASSTGTGGGSYEQYF
V gene: TRBV2; D gene: .; clone size: .; CDR3 length: 14; J gene: TRBJ2-7; CDR3 protein: CASTNPGGYYEQYF
V gene: TRBV19; D gene: .; clone size: .; CDR3 length: 11; J gene: TRBJ1-2; CDR3 protein: CASRFHAGYTF